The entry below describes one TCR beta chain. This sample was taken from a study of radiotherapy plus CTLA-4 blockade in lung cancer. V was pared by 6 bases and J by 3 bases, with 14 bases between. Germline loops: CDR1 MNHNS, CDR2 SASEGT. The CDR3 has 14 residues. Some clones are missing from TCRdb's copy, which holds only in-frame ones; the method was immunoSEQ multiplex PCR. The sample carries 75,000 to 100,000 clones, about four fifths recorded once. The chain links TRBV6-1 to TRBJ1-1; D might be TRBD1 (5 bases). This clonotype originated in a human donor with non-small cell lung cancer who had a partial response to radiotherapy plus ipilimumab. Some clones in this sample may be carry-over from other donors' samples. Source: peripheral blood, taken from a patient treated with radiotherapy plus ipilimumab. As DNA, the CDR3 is TGTGCCAGCAGACCCTCCGGGGGGGACACTGAAGCTTTCTTT. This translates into CASRPSGGDTEAFF.